These 5 T cell receptor beta chains originate from one sample sequenced in a study of blood T cell repertoires in COVID-19. The method was immunoSEQ multiplex PCR; TCRdb's version includes in-frame clones alone and lacks a portion of them. This sample has some 150,000 clones, with about three quarters found just once. Material for sequencing was peripheral blood. The receptors originated from a woman aged 50 to 60 with active or convalescent COVID-19.

The CDR3 sequence: CASSETGPLEVTQYF. The CDR3 nucleotides are TGTGCCAGCTCCGAGACGGGTCCCTTGGAGGTGACCCAGTACTTC. The rearrangement links TRBV19 to TRBJ2-5; TRBD2 is a possible D gene (5 bases). The V end was cut by 9 bases, the J end by 7 bases, with 24 bases between. Germline V lookup: CDR1 LNHDA, CDR2 SQIVND (reference sequence). CDR3 length: 15 residues.

This chain joins TRBV5-8 and TRBJ2-2; D is unresolved. Germline V CDR1 and CDR2: SGHTS, YDEGEE. The CDR3 runs to 14 residues. V lost 1 base, J lost 1 base, and 5 bases lay in between. This CDR3 reads CASSLLQNTGELFF. CDR3 DNA: TGTGCCAGCAGCTTGTTACAGAACACCGGGGAGCTGTTTTTT.

This clone occurred a few times. The rearrangement links TRBV4-2 to TRBJ2-7; D remains ambiguous. Germline CDR1 LGHNA, CDR2 YNFKEQ. The CDR3 loop spans 15 amino acids. With 1 base removed from V and 3 bases from J, the gap between germline ends came to 13 bases. The CDR3 region is CASSQARGANYEQYF. The CDR3 DNA reads TGTGCCAGCAGCCAAGCACGCGGAGCTAACTACGAGCAGTACTTC.

The genes are TRBV27 and TRBJ2-7, with 13 nucleotides matching TRBD2. V shed 8 bases, J shed 3 bases, and the junction held 10 bases outside the gene matches. CDR1 and CDR2 from the germline V gene are MNHEY and SMNVEV (reference sequence). The CDR3 consists of 16 residues. The CDR3 loop reads CASRSPLAGGRYEQYF. CDR3 in DNA: TGTGCCAGCCGGAGCCCACTAGCGGGAGGGCGCTACGAGCAGTACTTC.

The V call is TRBV2, the J call TRBJ1-5; D unresolved. Trimming removed 7 bases from V and 2 bases from J, with 12 bases in between. CDR1 and CDR2 from the germline V gene are SNHLY and FYNNEI. This CDR3 is 14 amino acids long. The CDR3 DNA sequence: TGTGCCAGCAACGAGGGTGGGGGCAATCAGCCCCAGCATTTT. Translated: CASNEGGGNQPQHF.